This TCR beta chain was observed in a study of blood T cell repertoires in COVID-19. Per the authors' pipeline: Researchers report that nucleated cell counts were estimated from reference gene primer amplification. Measured with immunoSEQ multiplex PCR; TCRdb has only the in-frame clones, and not every one. V and J calls and clone size are as listed in that table; D and trimming were resolved from the DNA. The top ten clones hold under 2% of a sample with about 480,000 clones, roughly 87% of them seen once. This CDR3 has 13 residues. V lost 6 bases to trimming and J lost 6 bases; unmatched junction nucleotides: 7. Germline V gives CDR1 MNHEY, CDR2 SMNVEV (reference sequence). Participants were aged about 18 to 100 years, lived in under 30 US areas, and enrolled virtually. Participant-reported clinical history was the basis for cohort assignment.

V and J are TRBV27 and TRBJ2-7; 8 nucleotides align to TRBD1. The sample taken for sequencing was PBMCs or T cells enriched from blood (not recorded which). This receptor was taken from a woman aged 18-30 years with acute COVID-19. This chain's CDR3 is CASRGQGSGEQYF. Written as DNA, the CDR3 is TGTGCCAGCAGAGGACAGGGTTCAGGCGAGCAGTACTTC.